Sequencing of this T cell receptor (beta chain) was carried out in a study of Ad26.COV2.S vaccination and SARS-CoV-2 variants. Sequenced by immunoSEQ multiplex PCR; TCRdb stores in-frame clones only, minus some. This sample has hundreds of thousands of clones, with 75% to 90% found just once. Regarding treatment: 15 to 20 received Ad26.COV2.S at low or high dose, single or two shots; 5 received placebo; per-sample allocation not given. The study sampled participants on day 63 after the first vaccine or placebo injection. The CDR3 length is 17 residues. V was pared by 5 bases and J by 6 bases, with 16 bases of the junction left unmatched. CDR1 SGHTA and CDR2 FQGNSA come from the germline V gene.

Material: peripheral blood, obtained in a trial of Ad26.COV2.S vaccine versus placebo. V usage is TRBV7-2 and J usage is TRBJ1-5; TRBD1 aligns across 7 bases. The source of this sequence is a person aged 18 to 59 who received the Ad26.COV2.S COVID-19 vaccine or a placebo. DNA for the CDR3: TGTGCCAGCAGCCCACGGACAGGAGGGTTGGGGTTTCAGCCCCAGCATTTT. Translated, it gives CASSPRTGGLGFQPQHF.